This TCR beta chain is drawn from a study of T cells in localized non-small cell lung cancer. Study outcomes and limitations: Maximal T cell clonality occurred in uninvolved adjacent lung, with tumor ranking below it. Only one tumor region was sequenced, so heterogeneity remains possible.

CDR3 size: 15 residues. Trimming pared 2 bases from V and 5 bases from J, leaving 15 bases between. Germline lookup yields CDR1 SGHVS and CDR2 FNYEAQ. The table came from immunoSEQ multiplex PCR; TCRdb's copy has only in-frame clones and leaves some out. This table holds approximately 21,000 clones, 88% found once. This clone was detected once. Its cognate antigen is unknown. This chain links TRBV7-6 with TRBJ2-5, with D possibly TRBD2 on 6 matching bases. The TCR was taken from a male donor at least 60 years old with stage II lung adenocarcinoma. Sample: peripheral blood mononuclear cells, taken before any cancer treatment. The CDR3 region is CASSLNAVGGETQYF. The DNA of the CDR3 is TGTGCCAGCAGCTTAAACGCCGTGGGGGGTGAGACCCAGTACTTC.